The clone carrying this T cell receptor beta chain was seen many times. The antigen is undetermined. The data belong to a study of identical twins. The CDR3 extends over 15 amino acids. CDR1 is DFQATT, CDR2 SNEGSKA, per germline (reference sequence). Trimming removed 4 bases at V and 0 bases at J, with 12 bases between. TCRdb re-derived calls from the 5' RACE reads in MiXCR, one entry per CDR3 protein. The sample yields about 240,000 distinct CDR3 sequences, 10% seen once. Notes on the study in general: Cord blood beta clonotypes present at high abundance carried fewer insertions; no such pattern appeared in memory repertoires.

The chain couples TRBV20-1 to TRBJ2-2, with TRBD2 as a possible D gene (5 bases). Sequencing input: memory T cells sorted from blood. The receptor was isolated from a middle-aged man in good health. The CDR3: CSATSSGTNTGELFF. The CDR3 DNA is TGCAGTGCTACCTCGAGCGGAACGAACACCGGGGAGCTGTTTTTT.